The rows below give T cell receptor beta chains drawn from one sample of a study of control samples from healthy donors and cancer patients. Profiling relied on immunoSEQ multiplex PCR, and the TCRdb table lists in-frame clones only, not all of them. The sample records over 85,000 clones, 92% being singletons. Sequencing input: blood. All receptors come from a woman aged 18-29 years in good health. Each CDR3 is given with its conserved first and last residue. The D gene is left open where the match is weak. Some rows have no size entry. The others give once, few or many, or a class for an expanded clone.

>TRBV5-1|.|TRBJ1-5|.
CASSLDSSSQPQHF
TGCGCCAGCAGCTTGGACAGCTCTTCTCAGCCCCAGCATTTT
>TRBV27|.|TRBJ2-7|.
CASSPPRGIGYEQYF
TGTGCCAGCAGTCCCCCTCGCGGGATCGGTTACGAGCAGTACTTC
>TRBV6-6|.|TRBJ1-1|.
CASSLVMGNTEAFF
TGTGCCAGCAGTCTCGTTATGGGGAACACTGAAGCTTTCTTT
>TRBV6-1|.|TRBJ1-1|.
CASSEQPTNTEAFF
TGTGCCAGCAGTGAACAACCCACCAACACTGAAGCTTTCTTT
>TRBV7-9|.|TRBJ2-3|.
CASSLSHDTQYF
TGTGCCAGCAGCTTAAGTCATGATACGCAGTATTTT
>TRBV15|TRBD1|TRBJ2-6|.
CATSRDRWTGAISGANVLTF
TGTGCCACCAGCAGAGATCGCTGGACAGGTGCCATCTCTGGGGCCAACGTCCTGACTTTC
>TRBV5-1|TRBD1|TRBJ1-1|.
CASSLPGTGIVAEAFF
TGCGCCAGCAGCTTGCCGGGGACAGGGATAGTCGCTGAAGCTTTCTTT
>TRBV11-3|.|TRBJ2-3|once
CASSLDWQGTDTQYF
TGTGCCAGCAGCTTAGATTGGCAGGGCACAGATACGCAGTATTTT
>TRBV28|.|TRBJ1-5|.
CASSRRVINQPQHF
TGTGCCAGCAGCCGTCGGGTGATTAATCAGCCCCAGCATTTT
>TRBV10-1|.|TRBJ1-1|.
CASSDGDHEAFF
TGCGCCAGCAGTGACGGGGACCATGAAGCTTTCTTT
>TRBV4-3|.|TRBJ2-2|.
CASSQAAASAYTGELFF
TGCGCCAGCAGCCAAGCCGCCGCTAGCGCGTACACCGGGGAGCTGTTTTTT
>TRBV2|.|TRBJ2-3|.
CASSGGVSATQYF
TGTGCCAGCAGTGGAGGGGTCTCGGCTACGCAGTATTTT
>TRBV7-9|TRBD1|TRBJ2-5|.
CASSFTGGSETQYF
TGTGCCAGCAGCTTTACAGGGGGGTCAGAGACCCAGTACTTC
>TRBV7-9|.|TRBJ1-5|.
CASSSRGGAPSNQPQHF
TGTGCCAGCAGCTCTAGAGGCGGGGCACCAAGCAATCAGCCCCAGCATTTT
>TRBV2|.|TRBJ2-5|.
CASRGMGRANF
TGTGCCAGCAGGGGAATGGGCAGGGCAAACTTC
>TRBV12-5|TRBD1|TRBJ2-7|.
CASGAPPRGHSYEQYF
TGTGCTAGTGGTGCCCCCCCGAGGGGGCACTCCTACGAGCAGTACTTC
>TRBV6-4|TRBD1|TRBJ1-3|.
CASSSTGTGYARRTIYF
TGTGCCAGCAGTTCCACCGGGACAGGGTATGCGAGAAGGACCATATATTTT
>TRBV5-4|.|TRBJ2-1|.
CASSLRQTYNEQFF
TGTGCCAGCAGCTTGCGACAAACATACAATGAGCAGTTCTTC